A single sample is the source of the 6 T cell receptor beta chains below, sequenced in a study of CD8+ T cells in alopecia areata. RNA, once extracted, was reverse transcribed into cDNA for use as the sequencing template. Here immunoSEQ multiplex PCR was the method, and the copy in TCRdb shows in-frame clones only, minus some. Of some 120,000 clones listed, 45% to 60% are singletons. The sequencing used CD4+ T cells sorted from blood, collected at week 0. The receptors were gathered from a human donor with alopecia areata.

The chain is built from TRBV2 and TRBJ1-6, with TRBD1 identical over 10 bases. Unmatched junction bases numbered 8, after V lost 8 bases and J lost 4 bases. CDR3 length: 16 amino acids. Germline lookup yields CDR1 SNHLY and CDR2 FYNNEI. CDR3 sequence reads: CASLWRTGGYNSPLHF. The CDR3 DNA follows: TGTGCCAGCCTTTGGCGGACAGGGGGGTATAATTCACCCCTCCACTTT. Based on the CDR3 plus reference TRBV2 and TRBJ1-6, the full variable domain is EPEVTQTPSHQVTQMGQEVILRCVPISNHLYFYWYRQILGQKVEFLVSFYNNEISEKSEIFDDQFSVERPDGSNFTLKIRSTKLEDSAMYFCASLWRTGGYNSPLHFGNGTRLTVT.

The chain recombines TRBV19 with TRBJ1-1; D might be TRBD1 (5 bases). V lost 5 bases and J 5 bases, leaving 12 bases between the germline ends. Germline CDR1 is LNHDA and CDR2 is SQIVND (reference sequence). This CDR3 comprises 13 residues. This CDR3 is CASSSQGITEAFF. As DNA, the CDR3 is TGTGCCAGTAGTTCGCAGGGTATTACTGAAGCTTTCTTT.

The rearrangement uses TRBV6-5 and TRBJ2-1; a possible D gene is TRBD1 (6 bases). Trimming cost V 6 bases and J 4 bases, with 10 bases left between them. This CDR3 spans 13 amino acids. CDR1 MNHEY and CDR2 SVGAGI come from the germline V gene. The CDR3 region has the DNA TGTGCCAGCAGCCAAGACAGGTACAATGAGCAGTTCTTC. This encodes CASSQDRYNEQFF.

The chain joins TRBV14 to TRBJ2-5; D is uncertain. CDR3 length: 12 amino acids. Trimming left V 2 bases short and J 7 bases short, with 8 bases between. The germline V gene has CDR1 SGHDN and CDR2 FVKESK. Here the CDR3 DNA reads TGTGCCAGCAGCCAAACAGTAGGGACCCAGTACTTC. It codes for CASSQTVGTQYF.

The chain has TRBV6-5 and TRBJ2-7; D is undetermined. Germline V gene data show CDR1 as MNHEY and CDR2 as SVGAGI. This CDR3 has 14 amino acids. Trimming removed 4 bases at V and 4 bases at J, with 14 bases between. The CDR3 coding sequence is TGTGCCAGCAGTTTGGGGATGGGCCCGTACGAGCAGTACTTC. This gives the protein CASSLGMGPYEQYF.

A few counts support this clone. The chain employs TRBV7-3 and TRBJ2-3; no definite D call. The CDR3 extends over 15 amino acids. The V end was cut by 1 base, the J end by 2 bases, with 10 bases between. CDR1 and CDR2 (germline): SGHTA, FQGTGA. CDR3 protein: CASSLMSITTDTQYF. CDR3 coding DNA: TGTGCCAGCAGCTTAATGTCTATTACCACAGATACGCAGTATTTT.